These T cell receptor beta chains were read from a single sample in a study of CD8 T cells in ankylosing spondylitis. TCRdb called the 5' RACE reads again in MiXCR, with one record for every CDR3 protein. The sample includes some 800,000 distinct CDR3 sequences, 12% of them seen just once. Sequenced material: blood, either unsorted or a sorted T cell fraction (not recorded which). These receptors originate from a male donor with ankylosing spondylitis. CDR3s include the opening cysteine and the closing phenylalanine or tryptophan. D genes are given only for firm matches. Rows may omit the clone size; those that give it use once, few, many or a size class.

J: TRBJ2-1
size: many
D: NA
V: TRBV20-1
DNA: TGCAGTGCCGAGAAGGGGCGGGCCGACTCCTACAATGAGCAGTTCTTC
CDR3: CSAEKGRADSYNEQFF

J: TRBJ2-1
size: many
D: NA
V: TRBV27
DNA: TGTGCCAGCAGTTATAAGGGGGGCGAATGGAACAATGAGCAGTTCTTC
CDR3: CASSYKGGEWNNEQFF

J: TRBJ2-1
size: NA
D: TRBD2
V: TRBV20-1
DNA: TGCAGTGCTAGAGGGAGACTAGCGGGAGCCTACAATGAGCAGTTCTTC
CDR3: CSARGRLAGAYNEQFF

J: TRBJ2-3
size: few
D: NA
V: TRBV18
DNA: TGTGCCAGCTCACTGGGGGTCGAAAGCACAGATACGCAGTATTTT
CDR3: CASSLGVESTDTQYF

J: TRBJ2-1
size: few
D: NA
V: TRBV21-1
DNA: TGTGCCAGCAGCACAAAGTCTCACAGGGACAATGAGCAGTTCTTC
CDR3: CASSTKSHRDNEQFF

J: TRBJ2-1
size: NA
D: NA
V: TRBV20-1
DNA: TGCAGTGCCCTTGATAGCTCCTACAATGAGCAGTTCTTC
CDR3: CSALDSSYNEQFF

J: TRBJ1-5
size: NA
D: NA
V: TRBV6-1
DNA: TGTGCCAGCAGTGGACAGGATAGCAATCAGCCCCAGCATTTT
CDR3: CASSGQDSNQPQHF

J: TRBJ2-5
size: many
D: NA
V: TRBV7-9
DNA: TGTGCCAGCAGCTTATTTGGGGGGACAGAGACCCAGTACTTC
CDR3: CASSLFGGTETQYF

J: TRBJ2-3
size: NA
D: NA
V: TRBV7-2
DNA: TGTGCCGGTAGCGTAGACACAGATACGCAGTATTTT
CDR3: CAGSVDTDTQYF

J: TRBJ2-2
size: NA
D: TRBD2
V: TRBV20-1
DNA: TGCAGTGCAGCGGGAGGTCCGAACACCGGGGAGCTGTTTTTT
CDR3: CSAAGGPNTGELFF

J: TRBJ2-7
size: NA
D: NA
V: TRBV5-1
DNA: TGCGCCAGCAGCTTGGCCATAGGGGCCGCCTACGAGCAGTACTTC
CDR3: CASSLAIGAAYEQYF

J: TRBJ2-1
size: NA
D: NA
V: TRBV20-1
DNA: TGCAGTGCTTTCCACCGACGGGGCTCCTACAATGAGCAGTTCTTC
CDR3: CSAFHRRGSYNEQFF

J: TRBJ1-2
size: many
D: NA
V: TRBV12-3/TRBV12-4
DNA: TGTGCCAGCAGTTCCCGACAGCTCTATGGCTACACCTTC
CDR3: CASSSRQLYGYTF

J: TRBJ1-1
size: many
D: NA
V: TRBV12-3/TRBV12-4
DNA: TGTGCCAGCAGTTCCGGTCGAAATGAAGCTTTCTTT
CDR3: CASSSGRNEAFF

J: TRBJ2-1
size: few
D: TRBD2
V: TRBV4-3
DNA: TGCGCCAGCAGCCAAAGACCTCCAGGAAGCGGGACCTTCGATGAGCAGTTCTTC
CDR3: CASSQRPPGSGTFDEQFF

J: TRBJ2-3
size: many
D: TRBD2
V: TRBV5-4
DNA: TGTGCCAGCAGCTACGGGACTAGCGGTTCAGATACGCAGTATTTT
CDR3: CASSYGTSGSDTQYF

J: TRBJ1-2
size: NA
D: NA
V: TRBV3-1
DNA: TGTGCCAGCAGCCAAGTCATCAGCAACGGGGACTACACCTTC
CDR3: CASSQVISNGDYTF

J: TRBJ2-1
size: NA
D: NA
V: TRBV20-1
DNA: TGCAGTGCTACGGTGAGCTCCTACAATGAGCAGTTCTTC
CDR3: CSATVSSYNEQFF

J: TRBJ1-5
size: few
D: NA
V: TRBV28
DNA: TGTGCCAGCAGTTTCTTGGGACGGACGATGCCCCAGCATTTT
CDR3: CASSFLGRTMPQHF

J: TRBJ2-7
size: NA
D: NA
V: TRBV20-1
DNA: TGCAGTGCCCATCCCGGGGCGCCCTCCTACGAGCAGTACTTC
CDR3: CSAHPGAPSYEQYF

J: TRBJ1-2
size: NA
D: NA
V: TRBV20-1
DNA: TGCAGTGCTAGAAGGCTATCTGGCTATGGCTACACCTTC
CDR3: CSARRLSGYGYTF

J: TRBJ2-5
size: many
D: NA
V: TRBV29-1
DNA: TGCAGCGTTACCGGTGTCAGGGGTATGGAGACCCAGTACTTC
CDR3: CSVTGVRGMETQYF

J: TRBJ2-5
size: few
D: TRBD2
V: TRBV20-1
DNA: TGCAGTGCTAGGGTATTGACTAGCGGGGAGACCCAGTACTTC
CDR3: CSARVLTSGETQYF

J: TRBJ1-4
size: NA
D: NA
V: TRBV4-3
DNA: TGCGCCAGCAGCCAAGAACCATCCGGCGGGCTTAATGAAAAACTGTTTTTT
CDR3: CASSQEPSGGLNEKLFF

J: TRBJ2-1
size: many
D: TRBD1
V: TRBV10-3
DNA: TGTGCCATCAGTAAGACAGGGGCCGAATACAATGAGCAGTTCTTC
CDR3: CAISKTGAEYNEQFF

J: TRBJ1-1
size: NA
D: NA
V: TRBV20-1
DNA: TGCAGTGCTAGATCCGATAAAAACACTGAAGCTTTCTTT
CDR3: CSARSDKNTEAFF

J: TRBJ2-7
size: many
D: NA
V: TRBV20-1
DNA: TGCAGTGCTAGAGTACAGGGTGGCGAGCAGTACTTC
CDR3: CSARVQGGEQYF

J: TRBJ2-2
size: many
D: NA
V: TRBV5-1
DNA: TGCGCCAGCAGGAGCAGGTTCAACACCGGGGAGCTGTTTTTT
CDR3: CASRSRFNTGELFF